This T cell receptor beta chain derives from a study of blood T cell repertoires in COVID-19 (dated by TCRdb to the early 2020s). A note on the overall study: Collaborator samples came from the United States, Italy and Spain and covered acute and convalescent phases of COVID-19. Subjects who had been exposed to COVID-19, were actively infected with it, or had recovered from it provided the deeply sampled blood TCRbeta repertoires that made up the dataset. The samples were drawn from the first 160 participants of the ongoing ImmuneRACE study and from roughly 1,300 subjects provided by 6 global collaborators. The repertoires were made available in a free public database intended to serve as a resource for research on the immune response to SARS-CoV-2. The sample metadata nearly always contained a de-identified subject ID, COVID-19 status, age in years and sex. The prospective study material was composed of cDNA or gDNA derived from T cells, B-cell-depleted T cells, or PBMCs. HLA class I and class II types, where available, came from metadata supplied by the sample provider rather than from assay-based typing.

Study-level results and caveats: The amount of clinical and demographic metadata varied by source and participant and was provided uncurated.

Here V drops 5 bases and J drops 4 bases, and the junction holds 10 bases not matched to any gene. In the germline V gene, CDR1 corresponds to SQVTM and CDR2 to ANQGSEA. Including cysteine and phenylalanine, the CDR3 has 15 amino acids. Of the read, only the CDR3 DNA is kept; its 45 bases are in frame from base 1. TCRbeta CDR3 regions were amplified from genomic DNA by means of the immunoSEQ Assay, a bias-controlled multiplex PCR. On the study's bioinformatics: Within the assay, amplification of reference gene primers was used to estimate how many nucleated cells each sample contained. Sequence reads were collapsed and filtered to measure the absolute abundance of every unique TCRbeta CDR3 rearrangement. For each sample, productive Simpson clonality was calculated as the square root of Simpson's diversity index across productive rearrangements. Entries here come from immuneACCESS through TCRdb and include only in-frame sequences with V and J called. Some clones fail to appear in such tables; in the studies checked, an unresolved V gene covers under half of the shortfall, and the cause of the remainder is unknown. V, J and clone size reflect that table, while D and trimming were determined from the DNA. Recorded for this sample are a few hundred thousand clones; around 85% of them occurred a single time. The ten most abundant clones make up roughly 3.9% of the sample.

Notes on this clone: The antigen it recognizes is unknown. No much larger clone exists at a distance of one base, and base qualities are not known.

Whole blood was collected in K2EDTA tubes by collaborating institutions according to the institutions' own protocols. Collaborator samples were shipped for TCRbeta analysis as frozen whole blood, isolated PBMCs, or DNA extracted from either sample type. Sample: peripheral blood. The chain is encoded by TRBV29-1 joined to TRBJ1-4; 7 bases in the middle match TRBD1. The receptor was isolated from a woman under 30 with acute or convalescent COVID-19. The CDR3 in this case is CSVLQNWDSNEKLFF. The nucleotides read TGCAGCGTTCTTCAAAACTGGGACAGTAATGAAAAACTGTTTTTT.